The next 24 T cell receptor beta chains were all read from a single sample in a study of a mutant IDH1 vaccine in newly diagnosed glioma (dated by TCRdb to the early 2020s). This specimen's time point label, per the study, means: baseline, week 1 (first vaccination visit). The sample's treatment or condition, from its label and the paper: pre-vaccination baseline after standard-of-care therapy. The library relied on the immunoSEQ multiplex PCR assay. The table was pulled from immuneACCESS by TCRdb, which kept in-frame rearrangements only. Such tables lose some clones; where checked, under half of the loss comes from unresolved V genes, and the rest has no known cause. The sample table lists 25,000 to 35,000 clones, around 79% of them with a count of one. The biggest ten clones account for roughly 20% of the sample. The sample in question was PBMCs, obtained from a glioma patient treated with radiotherapy, temozolomide or both. The receptors here all came from a man aged 25 to 45 with glioma.

The chain is built from TRBV7-9 and TRBJ2-3, with TRBD1 matching over 12 bases. CDR1 is SEHNR, CDR2 FQNEAQ, per germline (reference sequence). The CDR3 covers 15 residues. Trimming took 5 bases from V and 5 from J; bases not matched to a gene: 5. In nucleotides, the CDR3 is TGTGCCAGCAGCCGGGACAGGGGGCTTGGAGATACGCAGTATTTT. Protein: CASSRDRGLGDTQYF.

This clone was detected only a few times. The V and J genes are TRBV27 and TRBJ1-2, with D perhaps TRBD1 (6 bases). Between the trimmed V and J ends, which lost 3 bases and 3 bases, there was a span of 20 bases. The CDR3 length is 17 residues. Germline CDR1 and CDR2: MNHEY and SMNVEV (reference sequence). The DNA of the CDR3 is TGTGCCAGCAGTTTTTCGGGATCTGCAGGGGTCCACTATGGCTACACCTTC. As protein: CASSFSGSAGVHYGYTF.

The chain employs TRBV10-3 and TRBJ1-2, with D unclear. Germline-derived CDR1 and CDR2 are ENHRY and SYGVKD. This CDR3 contains 18 residues. V was clipped by 3 bases and J by 0 bases, with 20 bases between them. DNA for the CDR3: TGTGCCATCAGTGACCCCCCGGGTGGGGTGCGAGCTAACTATGGCTACACCTTC. This codes for CAISDPPGGVRANYGYTF.

The V and J genes are TRBV5-1 and TRBJ1-4; D possibly corresponds to TRBD1 (5 bases). The CDR3 runs to 13 residues. Germline V gene data show CDR1 as SGHRS and CDR2 as YFSETQ. Between the trimmed V and J ends, which lost 2 bases and 12 bases, there was a span of 14 bases. Here the CDR3 reads CASSFPDRDELFF. CDR3 nucleotides: TGCGCCAGCAGCTTCCCCGACAGAGATGAACTGTTTTTT.

This chain connects TRBV2 to TRBJ1-5, with a possible D match to TRBD1 (5 bases). Germline values: CDR1 SNHLY, CDR2 FYNNEI. This CDR3 is built from 15 residues. Trimming removed 7 bases at V and 4 bases at J, with 17 bases between. CDR3 nucleotides: TGTGCCAGCACCAAAGTAGGGGCATTTAATCAGCCCCAGCATTTT. Its protein is CASTKVGAFNQPQHF.

Concerning this clone: The identical CDR3 is also encoded by other nucleotide sequences in the sample. This rearrangement joins TRBV19 to TRBJ1-5, with no clear D. This CDR3 contains 16 residues. V shed 3 bases and J shed 1 base, with 13 bases lying between them. The germline CDR1 and CDR2 sequences are LNHDA and SQIVND (reference sequence). The CDR3 DNA is TGTGCCAGTAGTATTCGGGAGGGTTACAGCAATCAGCCCCAGCATTTT. Its translation is CASSIREGYSNQPQHF.

The chain carries TRBV19 and TRBJ2-2, with unresolved D. The CDR3 consists of 14 residues. Germline lookup yields CDR1 LNHDA and CDR2 SQIVND (reference sequence). Trimming removed 4 bases at V and 2 bases at J, with 8 bases between. As DNA, the CDR3 is TGTGCCAGTAGTAATCGAGATAACACCGGGGAGCTGTTTTTT. Translating gives CASSNRDNTGELFF.

The chain links TRBV9 to TRBJ1-5; D call uncertain. CDR1 and CDR2 (germline): SGDLS, YYNGEE. V was pared by 7 bases and J by 0 bases, with 11 bases between. This CDR3 comprises 14 residues. CDR3 sequence (DNA): TGTGCCAGCGGGCAGACTTATAGCAATCAGCCCCAGCATTTT. Its protein product is CASGQTYSNQPQHF.

This chain joins TRBV5-1 and TRBJ2-2; 8 bases fit TRBD2. The CDR3 runs to 16 residues. Germline V gene lookup returns CDR1 SGHRS and CDR2 YFSETQ. J gave up 0 bases and V 5 bases, and 6 bases lay outside the gene matches. The CDR3 protein is CASSFSLAANTGELFF. The CDR3 region has the DNA TGCGCCAGCAGTTTTTCACTAGCGGCGAACACCGGGGAGCTGTTTTTT.

The chain has TRBV6-5 and TRBJ2-6; unclear D gene. Trimming cost V 6 bases and J 1 base, with 4 bases left between them. Germline V gene data show CDR1 as MNHEY and CDR2 as SVGAGI. This CDR3 is built from 13 residues. The CDR3, as DNA: TGTGCCAGCAGAGCTTCTGGGGCCAACGTCCTGACTTTC. Protein product: CASRASGANVLTF.

For the CDR3, the DNA is TGCGCCAGCAGCCAGACACAGGGTACAGATACGCAGTATTTT. This translates into CASSQTQGTDTQYF. This chain connects TRBV5-1 to TRBJ2-3, with D possibly being TRBD1 (6 bases). CDR1 and CDR2 from the germline V gene are SGHRS and YFSETQ. This CDR3 has 14 amino acids. Deletions cut 4 bases from V and 3 bases from J, with 12 bases between.

For the CDR3, the DNA is TGCGCCAGCAGCTTCGCGGGGATCAGCTCCTACGAGCAGTACTTC. It translates to CASSFAGISSYEQYF. The chain employs TRBV5-1 and TRBJ2-7; D is perhaps TRBD2 (6 bases). The CDR3 extends over 15 amino acids. Germline CDR1 SGHRS, CDR2 YFSETQ. V dropped 2 bases and J dropped 0 bases, with 12 bases sitting between them.

The CDR3 DNA is TGTGCCAGCACTCAGGAGATAGCGGGGTGGGGAGAGCAGTACTTC. It is translated as CASTQEIAGWGEQYF. V and J are TRBV6-6 and TRBJ2-7; 8 nucleotides agree with TRBD2. The CDR3 runs to 15 residues. Germline CDR1 reads MNHNY; CDR2 reads SVGAGI (reference sequence). The junction had 15 bases not matched to a gene; V was cut back by 7 bases and J by 7 bases.

The chain has TRBV27 and TRBJ1-6; D unresolved. From germline, CDR1 is MNHEY and CDR2 SMNVEV (reference sequence). This CDR3 is built from 15 residues. Trimming pared 2 bases from V and 4 bases from J, leaving 9 bases between. CDR3 amino acids: CASSLVGPYNSPLHF. The CDR3 DNA follows: TGTGCCAGCAGTTTAGTAGGTCCTTATAATTCACCCCTCCACTTT.

The V and J genes are TRBV7-6 and TRBJ2-3, with D possibly TRBD2 on 5 matching bases. CDR1 and CDR2 (germline): SGHVS, FNYEAQ. The CDR3 is made up of 12 amino acids. The V and J ends lost 5 bases and 10 bases respectively, with 13 bases between them. The CDR3 DNA is TGTGCCAGCAGCCTGGGAGAGAATTCGCAGTATTTT. Amino acids: CASSLGENSQYF.

CDR3 region: CARSLLEQYF. CDR3 DNA: TGTGCCAGAAGCTTGCTAGAGCAGTACTTC. The chain joins TRBV5-3 to TRBJ2-7; the D is unclear. TRBV5-3 counts as an open reading frame of uncertain function. The germline V and J ends were trimmed by 1 base and 7 bases, with 3 bases remaining between them. CDR3 size: 10 residues.

V gene TRBV5-1 combines with J gene TRBJ2-3; unclear D gene. Germline V gene lookup returns CDR1 SGHRS and CDR2 YFSETQ. The CDR3 spans 15 residues. Trimming left V 3 bases short and J 1 base short, with 12 bases between. The CDR3 spells CASSWAVGGTDTQYF. CDR3 nucleotides: TGCGCCAGCAGCTGGGCAGTTGGGGGCACAGATACGCAGTATTTT.

J is TRBJ1-6 and V is TRBV19; perhaps TRBD1 as D (6 bases). CDR1 LNHDA and CDR2 SQIVND come from the germline V gene (reference sequence). The length of the CDR3 is 14 residues. Trimming pared 3 bases from V and 5 bases from J, leaving 8 bases between. The CDR3 coding sequence is TGTGCCAGTAGTATGACAGGTGATAATTCACCCCTCCACTTT. Translation: CASSMTGDNSPLHF.

This chain links TRBV29-1 with TRBJ1-3, with D possibly TRBD1 on 5 matching bases. V was cut by 0 bases and J by 1 base, with 10 bases left in between. The CDR3 covers 15 residues. Per germline, CDR1 SQVTM and CDR2 ANQGSEA. CDR3 sequence: CSVEDLGESGNTIYF. CDR3 bases: TGCAGCGTTGAAGATCTAGGGGAGTCTGGAAACACCATATATTTT.

The gene calls are TRBV30 and TRBJ1-2; D is ambiguous. This CDR3 has 14 residues. V was cut by 2 bases and J by 1 base, with 11 bases left in between. CDR1 and CDR2 from the germline V gene are GTSNPN and SVGIG (reference sequence). The CDR3 region is CAWSRQPDNYGYTF. Written as DNA, the CDR3 is TGTGCCTGGAGTCGGCAGCCAGATAACTATGGCTACACCTTC.

This chain links TRBV14 with TRBJ2-1, with 9 bases aligning to TRBD1. Trimming took 6 bases from V and 4 from J; bases not matched to a gene: 10. The CDR3 sequence is 16 residues long. Germline V gene lookup returns CDR1 SGHDN and CDR2 FVKESK. As DNA, the CDR3 is TGTGCCAGCAGGCAAACCGGGACAGGGAGATACAATGAGCAGTTCTTC. Protein: CASRQTGTGRYNEQFF.

The chain carries TRBV10-3 and TRBJ1-1, with D uncertain. The CDR3 contains 15 residues. V lost 3 bases and J lost 2, with 13 bases in between. Germline loops: CDR1 ENHRY, CDR2 SYGVKD. The CDR3 region has the DNA TGTGCCATCAGTGAAGTGGCAGACGTTAACACTGAAGCTTTCTTT. This translates into CAISEVADVNTEAFF.

The chain combines TRBV7-2 with TRBJ2-7, with D perhaps matching TRBD1 (5 bases). Trimming stripped 0 bases from V and 6 bases from J, with 12 bases between. The CDR3 is made up of 14 amino acids. CDR1 and CDR2 (germline): SGHTA, FQGNSA. CDR3 loop: CASSLALQDGEQYF. CDR3 in DNA: TGTGCCAGCAGCTTAGCGCTACAGGATGGCGAGCAGTACTTC.

The J gene is TRBJ1-2, the V gene TRBV29-1; D remains unclear. This CDR3 spans 11 amino acids. Germline V gene data show CDR1 as SQVTM and CDR2 as ANQGSEA. Trimming stripped 4 bases from V and 4 bases from J, with 7 bases between. CDR3 loop: CSVALGYGYTF. The CDR3 nucleotides are TGCAGCGTTGCTTTAGGCTATGGCTACACCTTC.